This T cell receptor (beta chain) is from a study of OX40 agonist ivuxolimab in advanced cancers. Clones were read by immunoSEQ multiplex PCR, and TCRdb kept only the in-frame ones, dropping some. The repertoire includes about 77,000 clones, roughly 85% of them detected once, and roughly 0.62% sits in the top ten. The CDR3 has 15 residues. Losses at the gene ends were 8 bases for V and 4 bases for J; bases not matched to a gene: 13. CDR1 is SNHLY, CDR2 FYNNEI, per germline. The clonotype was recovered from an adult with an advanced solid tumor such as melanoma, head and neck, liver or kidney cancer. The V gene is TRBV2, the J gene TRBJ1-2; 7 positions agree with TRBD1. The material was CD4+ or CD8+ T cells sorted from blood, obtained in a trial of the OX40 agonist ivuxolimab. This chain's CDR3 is CASLVSGGFIYGYTF. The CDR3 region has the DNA TGTGCCAGCTTGGTTTCAGGGGGATTTATCTATGGCTACACCTTC.